Listed here are 21 T cell receptor beta chains from one sample, sequenced in a study of early T cells in non-severe SARS-CoV-2 infection. TCRdb used MiXCR to reprocess the 5' RACE reads, holding one entry per CDR3 protein. The sample lists around 58,000 distinct CDR3 sequences; 15% were seen once. Sequences were derived from whole blood, sampled at baseline. These receptors came from an adult who was a healthcare worker with PCR-confirmed SARS-CoV-2 infection or an uninfected control (not recorded which).

This clonotype counts as medium-sized (0.01 to 0.1%). CDR3 residues: CASSPRDYTDTQYF. Here the CDR3 DNA reads TGTGCCAGCAGCCCCAGGGACTACACAGATACGCAGTATTTT. The gene calls are TRBV7-9 and TRBJ2-3, with 7 nucleotides matching TRBD2. The V and J ends lost 5 bases and 2 bases, in that order; junction bases with no gene match: 4. Germline CDR1 is SEHNR and CDR2 is FQNEAQ (reference sequence). The CDR3 consists of 14 residues.

The rearrangement uses TRBV20-1 and TRBJ2-1; D unresolved. The CDR3 consists of 16 residues. V lost 5 bases and J lost 4, with 21 bases in between. The germline CDR1 and CDR2 sequences are DFQATT and SNEGSKA (reference sequence). The CDR3: CSASGWPALRYNEQFF. The CDR3 DNA sequence: TGCAGTGCTTCTGGATGGCCAGCCCTCCGATACAATGAGCAGTTCTTC.

This clonotype was recorded once. The V call is TRBV6-1, the J call TRBJ1-6; D possibly corresponds to TRBD1 (5 bases). The CDR3 loop spans 17 amino acids. Trimming removed 7 bases at V and 0 bases at J, with 16 bases between. Germline lookup yields CDR1 MNHNS and CDR2 SASEGT. In nucleotides, the CDR3 is TGTGCCAGCACCTTCCGGGGGGAAAGCTCCTATAATTCACCCCTCCACTTT. It encodes CASTFRGESSYNSPLHF.

CDR3 amino acids: CASSLDNSGVEDTQYF. The CDR3 DNA reads TGTGCCAGCAGCTTAGACAATAGCGGGGTTGAAGATACGCAGTATTTT. The chain employs TRBV11-2 and TRBJ2-3; 8 nucleotides agree with TRBD2. The CDR3 covers 16 residues. CDR1 is SGHAT, CDR2 FQNNGV, per germline. V gave up 0 bases and J gave up 5 bases; unmatched junction bases: 7. Combining the CDR3 with reference TRBV11-2 and TRBJ2-3 gives the whole variable domain EAGVAQSPRYKIIEKRQSVAFWCNPISGHATLYWYQQILGQGPKLLIQFQNNGVVDDSQLPKDRFSAERLKGVDSTLKIQPAKLEDSAVYLCASSLDNSGVEDTQYFGPGTRLTVL.

There are a few counts of this clonotype. The chain couples TRBV29-1 to TRBJ1-1, with TRBD1 identical over 7 bases. This CDR3 has 13 residues. V lost 6 bases, J lost 2 bases, and 6 bases stayed unmatched. Germline V CDR1 and CDR2: SQVTM, ANQGSEA. The DNA of the CDR3 is TGCAGCGTGGTCGGGACAGCCAACACTGAAGCTTTCTTT. This sequence encodes CSVVGTANTEAFF. Full variable domain (remainder filled in from reference TRBV29-1 and TRBJ1-1): SAVISQKPSRDICQRGTSLTIQCQVDSQVTMMFWYRQQPGQSLTLIATANQGSEATYESGFVIDKFPISRPNLTFSTLTVSNMSPEDSSIYLCSVVGTANTEAFFGQGTRLTVV.

In this sample, this clonotype turned up many times. This chain connects TRBV4-1 to TRBJ1-5; D is perhaps TRBD1 (5 bases). This CDR3 is built from 17 residues. The ends were cut back, 0 bases at V and 1 base at J, with 13 bases in the middle. In germline, CDR1 is MGHRA, CDR2 YSYEKL. The CDR3 coding sequence is TGCGCCAGCAGCCAAGAGGCACCTAACAGGAGCAATCAGCCCCAGCATTTT. Translation: CASSQEAPNRSNQPQHF.

The genes are TRBV7-8 and TRBJ1-1; D is undetermined. The germline V and J ends were trimmed by 5 bases and 1 base, with 17 bases remaining between them. The CDR3 runs to 16 residues. The germline V gene encodes CDR1 SGHVS and CDR2 FQNEAQ. CDR3 nucleotide sequence: TGTGCCAGCAGCCCAAGACTGGGAATGGGGAACACTGAAGCTTTCTTT. It is translated as CASSPRLGMGNTEAFF.

The genes are TRBV12-3 or TRBV12-4 and TRBJ1-2; D is uncertain. The CDR3 has 15 amino acids. Trimming took 6 bases from V and 2 from J, leaving 16 bases between them. This CDR3 reads CASSPLLVTNYGYTF. In nucleotides, the CDR3 is TGTGCCAGCAGCCCCTTGCTGGTGACGAACTATGGCTACACCTTC.

This chain joins TRBV28 and TRBJ1-4, with D maybe TRBD1 (5 bases). The CDR3 loop spans 15 amino acids. Germline V CDR1 and CDR2: MDHEN, SYDVKM. Trimming stripped 5 bases from V and 12 bases from J, with 22 bases between. CDR3 amino acids: CASSPVGQVGNELFF. The CDR3 nucleotides are TGTGCCAGCAGTCCGGTGGGGCAGGTCGGAAACGAACTGTTTTTT. Full variable domain (outside the CDR3, taken from reference TRBV28 and TRBJ1-4): DVKVTQSSRYLVKRTGEKVFLECVQDMDHENMFWYRQDPGLGLRLIYFSYDVKMKEKGDIPEGYSVSREKKERFSLILESASTNQTSMYLCASSPVGQVGNELFFGSGTQLSVL.

This chain links TRBV6-4 with TRBJ2-3, with 8 bases identical to TRBD2. There are 15 residues in the CDR3. Germline values: CDR1 MRHNA, CDR2 SNTAGT. The J segment lost 0 bases and the V segment lost 2 bases, leaving 1 base of the junction unmatched. CDR3 loop: CASSDGTSSTDTQYF. CDR3 nucleotide sequence: TGTGCCAGCAGTGACGGGACTAGTAGCACAGATACGCAGTATTTT.

This clonotype was seen a few times. The chain is built from TRBV6-2 or TRBV6-3 and TRBJ2-2, with D perhaps assigned TRBD1 or TRBD2 (5 bases each). Deletions cut 5 bases from V and 1 base from J, with 14 bases between. The germline gives CDR1 MNHEY, CDR2 SVGEGT. This CDR3 is built from 16 residues. In DNA, the CDR3 is TGTGCCAGCAGTAAAGGGGCGACTATGAACACCGGGGAGCTGTTTTTT. This encodes CASSKGATMNTGELFF.

This clonotype appeared a few times. This chain joins TRBV5-1 and TRBJ2-3; weak D call: TRBD2 (6 bases). Germline values: CDR1 SGHRS, CDR2 YFSETQ. Trimming stripped 3 bases from V and 4 bases from J, with 9 bases between. The CDR3 is made up of 13 amino acids. The DNA of the CDR3 is TGCGCCAGCAGCTCCTCTAGCGCAGATACGCAGTATTTT. This gives the protein CASSSSSADTQYF. Drawing the rest from reference TRBV5-1 and TRBJ2-3, the complete variable domain is KAGVTQTPRYLIKTRGQQVTLSCSPISGHRSVSWYQQTPGQGLQFLFEYFSETQRNKGNFPGRFSGRQFSNSRSEMNVSTLELGDSALYLCASSSSSADTQYFGPGTRLTVL.

The rearrangement uses TRBV20-1 and TRBJ1-5, with 7 positions matching TRBD1. Germline values: CDR1 DFQATT, CDR2 SNEGSKA (reference sequence). The CDR3 contains 14 residues. Trimming cost V 3 bases and J 2 bases; bases outside gene matches: 4. The CDR3 DNA follows: TGCAGTGCTAGTCCCGGGACAGGCAATCAGCCCCAGCATTTT. It codes for CSASPGTGNQPQHF.

V gene TRBV7-9 combines with J gene TRBJ2-7, with 8 bases fitting TRBD1. Germline loops: CDR1 SEHNR, CDR2 FQNEAQ (reference sequence). The V gene end was trimmed by 11 bases and the J gene end by 3 bases; junction bases not matched to a gene: 6. The CDR3 has 12 amino acids. The DNA of the CDR3 is TGTGCCCTTGACGGGACAGGCTACGAGCAGTACTTC. Translating it yields CALDGTGYEQYF.

This sequence joins TRBV7-9 and TRBJ2-7, with 8 positions matching TRBD1. V was clipped by 5 bases and J by 3 bases; unmatched bases: 9. The CDR3 length is 15 residues. The V gene's germline CDR1 is SEHNR and CDR2 FQNEAQ (reference sequence). The CDR3 here is CASSGQGKGFYEQYF. DNA of the CDR3: TGTGCCAGCAGCGGACAGGGTAAAGGATTCTACGAGCAGTACTTC.

This rearrangement joins TRBV30 to TRBJ2-7; D could derive from TRBD1 or TRBD2 (5 bases each). CDR3 length: 15 residues. Trimming took off 5 bases at V and 0 bases at J, with 17 bases between the two ends. The germline CDR1 and CDR2 sequences are GTSNPN and SVGIG (reference sequence). The CDR3 DNA is TGTGCCTGGGGGGGATTCCGGGACGACTCCTACGAGCAGTACTTC. This encodes CAWGGFRDDSYEQYF.

The chain is built from TRBV20-1 and TRBJ1-5; D call uncertain. The CDR3 covers 14 residues. V was trimmed by 5 bases and J by 5 bases, leaving 16 bases between them. Germline V lookup: CDR1 DFQATT, CDR2 SNEGSKA (reference sequence). The CDR3 sequence is CSAQLNFFHQPQHF. The CDR3 nucleotides are TGCAGTGCTCAGCTCAACTTTTTTCATCAGCCCCAGCATTTT.

The genes are TRBV28 and TRBJ2-7; D unclear. The ends were cut back, 3 bases at V and 0 bases at J, with 9 bases in the middle. Germline V gene data show CDR1 as MDHEN and CDR2 as SYDVKM. The CDR3 loop spans 14 amino acids. The CDR3 DNA follows: TGTGCCAGCAGTTTCTGGGTGAGCTCCTACGAGCAGTACTTC. Amino acids: CASSFWVSSYEQYF.

A few counts support this clonotype. The rearrangement joins TRBV20-1 to TRBJ1-1; D perhaps matches TRBD1 (6 bases). The germline gives CDR1 DFQATT, CDR2 SNEGSKA (reference sequence). The CDR3 is 14 amino acids. V was trimmed by 3 bases and J by 2 bases, leaving 13 bases between them. The chain's CDR3 is CSARRGVINTEAFF. In nucleotides, the CDR3 is TGCAGTGCTAGGAGGGGGGTTATAAACACTGAAGCTTTCTTT.

This clonotype was seen at least ten times. The chain recombines TRBV10-1 with TRBJ2-1; D unresolved. CDR1 and CDR2 (germline): WNHNN, SYGVQD (reference sequence). Trimming took 7 bases from V and 4 from J, leaving 17 bases between them. The CDR3 consists of 15 residues. In DNA form, the CDR3 reads TGCGCCAGCATCCCTCCGGGTCCGCTTTACAATGAGCAGTTCTTC. It translates to CASIPPGPLYNEQFF.

This clonotype was observed a few times. The chain links TRBV2 to TRBJ2-3, with D unresolved. Looked up from germline, CDR1 is SNHLY and CDR2 is FYNNEI. Trimming pared 2 bases from V and 6 bases from J, leaving 3 bases between. This CDR3 is built from 11 residues. The CDR3 coding sequence is TGTGCCAGCAGTGAATATGATACGCAGTATTTT. Amino acid sequence: CASSEYDTQYF.